The 32 T cell receptor beta chains below were found in one sample sequenced in a study of Ad26.COV2.S vaccination and SARS-CoV-2 variants. Profiled with immunoSEQ multiplex PCR; TCRdb holds only in-frame clones, not every one. The sample has more than 400,000 clones; approximately 92% are singletons. Treatment described: about 20 received Ad26.COV2.S at low or high dose, single or two shots; 5 received placebo; per-sample allocation not given. Samples were taken on day 63 after the first vaccine or placebo injection. Sequenced here: peripheral blood, sampled in a trial of Ad26.COV2.S vaccine versus placebo. The receptors were gathered from a person between 18 and 65 years old who received the Ad26.COV2.S COVID-19 vaccine or a placebo.

This clone was recorded once. The gene calls are TRBV15 and TRBJ2-5; the match to TRBD2 covers 12 bases. Germline-derived CDR1 and CDR2 are LNHNV and YYDKDF (reference sequence). The junction had 15 bases not matched to a gene; V was cut back by 11 bases and J by 5 bases. There are 16 residues in the CDR3. The CDR3 reads CAPRLLAGGPGETQYF. CDR3 DNA: TGTGCCCCCCGGCTTCTAGCGGGGGGGCCTGGCGAGACCCAGTACTTC.

The chain joins TRBV29-1 to TRBJ2-1; TRBD2 matches 7 bases. From germline, CDR1 is SQVTM and CDR2 ANQGSEA. V was clipped by 8 bases and J by 5 bases; unmatched bases: 12. The CDR3 loop spans 14 amino acids. CDR3 sequence: CSILTSPRHNEQFF. As DNA, the CDR3 is TGCAGCATCTTGACTAGCCCCAGACACAATGAGCAGTTCTTC.

V usage is TRBV7-6 and J usage is TRBJ1-5; 7 positions match TRBD1. CDR3 length: 17 residues. Germline V CDR1 and CDR2: SGHVS, FNYEAQ. Trimming took 2 bases from V and 3 from J; bases not matched to a gene: 10. As DNA, the CDR3 is TGTGCCAGCAGCTTAATGGGGGCAGGGGGGATCAATCAGCCCCAGCATTTT. Amino acid sequence: CASSLMGAGGINQPQHF.

CDR3 bases: TGTGCCAGCAGTGGATCGCCCCACACGTCATCCTACGAGCAGTACTTC. As protein: CASSGSPHTSSYEQYF. This rearrangement joins TRBV6-1 to TRBJ2-7; no firm D call. This CDR3 spans 16 amino acids. V was cut by 4 bases and J by 1 base, with 17 bases left in between. Germline CDR1 MNHNS, CDR2 SASEGT.

CDR3 sequence (DNA): TGCGCCAGCACTTGGGGGGATACGCAGTATTTT. Protein product: CASTWGDTQYF. The chain has TRBV10-2 and TRBJ2-3, with D tentatively TRBD1 or TRBD2 (5 bases each). The CDR3 sequence is 11 residues long. CDR1 is WSHSY, CDR2 SAAADI, per germline. V lost 7 bases and J 6 bases, leaving 8 bases between the germline ends.

This clone was counted a few times. V gene TRBV5-6 combines with J gene TRBJ2-7; 11 bases are a match to TRBD2. Trimming cost V 5 bases and J 3 bases; bases outside gene matches: 10. Germline CDR1 reads SGHDT; CDR2 reads YYEEEE. The CDR3 is 16 amino acids. CDR3 nucleotide sequence: TGTGCCAGCAGTCATAGCGGGGGGGCAGTCTTCTACGAGCAGTACTTC. This encodes CASSHSGGAVFYEQYF.

The chain links TRBV2 to TRBJ1-2; D not certain. The CDR3 spans 14 residues. The V gene lost 5 bases and the J gene lost 7 bases, with 17 bases spanning the gap. Germline-derived CDR1 and CDR2 are SNHLY and FYNNEI. Here the CDR3 reads CASSTHREKLGYTF. The CDR3 DNA reads as TGTGCCAGCAGTACCCACCGGGAGAAACTTGGCTACACCTTC. The full variable domain, rest sourced from reference TRBV2 and TRBJ1-2, is EPEVTQTPSHQVTQMGQEVILRCVPISNHLYFYWYRQILGQKVEFLVSFYNNEISEKSEIFDDQFSVERPDGSNFTLKIRSTKLEDSAMYFCASSTHREKLGYTFGSGTRLTVV.

The rearrangement joins TRBV7-9 to TRBJ1-1; D unresolved. Germline values: CDR1 SEHNR, CDR2 FQNEAQ (reference sequence). Between the trimmed V and J ends, which lost 1 base and 1 base, there was a span of 7 bases. The CDR3 contains 14 residues. CDR3 amino acids: CASSLVGENTEAFF. CDR3 DNA: TGTGCCAGCAGCTTAGTAGGTGAGAACACTGAAGCTTTCTTT.

The chain is built from TRBV30 and TRBJ1-2, with a tentative D call TRBD1 (6 bases). CDR1 is GTSNPN, CDR2 SVGIG, per germline (reference sequence). This CDR3 contains 13 residues. Deletions cut 5 bases from V and 5 bases from J, with 15 bases between. The CDR3 sequence: CAWFDQGQYGYTF. CDR3 bases: TGTGCCTGGTTCGATCAAGGACAGTATGGCTACACCTTC.

The V and J genes are TRBV29-1 and TRBJ2-2; TRBD1 matches 10 bases. The CDR3 length is 14 residues. The germline V gene encodes CDR1 SQVTM and CDR2 ANQGSEA. V was clipped by 5 bases and J by 7 bases; unmatched bases: 7. This CDR3 reads CSVSTGGKVGELFF. Written as DNA, the CDR3 is TGCAGCGTTTCGACAGGGGGCAAGGTCGGGGAGCTGTTTTTT.

This chain uses TRBV4-3 with TRBJ2-2; possible D gene TRBD2, 5 bases. Between the trimmed V and J ends, which lost 0 bases and 8 bases, there was a span of 16 bases. The CDR3 is 16 residues long. Germline-derived CDR1 and CDR2 are LGHNA and YSLEER. The CDR3 loop is CASSQDQSLETGELFF. For the CDR3, the DNA is TGCGCCAGCAGCCAAGATCAGTCACTAGAGACTGGGGAGCTGTTTTTT.

This sequence joins TRBV28 and TRBJ2-7; D is unresolved. Germline loops: CDR1 MDHEN, CDR2 SYDVKM. The CDR3 has 11 residues. Trimming took 5 bases from V and 4 from J, leaving 6 bases between them. The CDR3, as DNA: TGTGCCAGCAGTACAGTTTACGAGCAGTACTTC. It yields the protein CASSTVYEQYF.

This chain's CDR3 is CASSAGPSYEQYF. DNA of the CDR3: TGTGCCAGCAGCGCCGGACCCTCCTACGAGCAGTACTTC. The genes are TRBV11-2 and TRBJ2-7; D gene ambiguous. Germline CDR1 SGHAT, CDR2 FQNNGV. Trimming left V 5 bases short and J 0 bases short, with 8 bases between. This CDR3 comprises 13 residues. Looking up the rest from reference TRBV11-2 and TRBJ2-7 gives the full variable domain: EAGVAQSPRYKIIEKRQSVAFWCNPISGHATLYWYQQILGQGPKLLIQFQNNGVVDDSQLPKDRFSAERLKGVDSTLKIQPAKLEDSAVYLCASSAGPSYEQYFGPGTRLTVT.

The chain carries TRBV4-1 and TRBJ2-2, with no clear D. The V and J ends lost 1 base and 6 bases respectively, with 12 bases between them. This CDR3 spans 15 amino acids. Germline V gene data show CDR1 as MGHRA and CDR2 as YSYEKL. In nucleotides, the CDR3 is TGCGCCAGCAGCCAAGGGACCGGGTGGGCCGGGGAGCTGTTTTTT. Protein: CASSQGTGWAGELFF.

The chain uses TRBV30 and TRBJ1-6, with 8 nucleotides matching TRBD1. CDR1 and CDR2 from the germline V gene are GTSNPN and SVGIG (reference sequence). The CDR3 runs 15 residues. With 0 bases clipped from V and 7 bases from J, the junction kept 5 bases outside the gene matches. The CDR3: CAWSVGQGLNSPLHF. For the CDR3, the DNA is TGTGCCTGGAGTGTAGGACAGGGTCTAAATTCACCCCTCCACTTT. Combining the CDR3 with reference TRBV30 and TRBJ1-6 gives the whole variable domain SQTIHQWPATLVQPVGSPLSLECTVEGTSNPNLYWYRQAAGRGLQLLFYSVGIGQISSEVPQNLSASRPQDRQFILSSKKLLLSDSGFYLCAWSVGQGLNSPLHFGNGTRLTVT.

The rearrangement links TRBV20-1 to TRBJ1-4; tentatively, D is TRBD1 (5 bases). The CDR3 is made up of 11 amino acids. Germline CDR1 is DFQATT and CDR2 is SNEGSKA (reference sequence). CDR3 region: CGVRGSEKLFF. The CDR3, as DNA: TGCGGCGTAAGGGGATCTGAAAAACTGTTTTTT.

This chain links TRBV5-1 with TRBJ1-5; 8 bases are a match to TRBD1. This CDR3 is 14 amino acids long. Per germline, CDR1 SGHRS and CDR2 YFSETQ. With V trimmed by 4 bases and J by 7 bases, 7 bases remained unmatched. CDR3 sequence: CASSPEAGGQPQHF. CDR3 DNA sequence: TGCGCCAGCAGCCCGGAGGCAGGGGGCCAGCCCCAGCATTTT.

The gene calls are TRBV7-2 and TRBJ2-7, with TRBD1 identical over 7 bases. V dropped 1 base and J dropped 2; count of bases not matched to a gene: 5. Germline V gene sequence: CDR1 SGHTA, CDR2 FQGNSA. This CDR3 comprises 15 residues. The CDR3 DNA reads TGTGCCAGCAGCTTAGAGGGGGCCCTTCCCTACGAGCAGTACTTC. Translated: CASSLEGALPYEQYF.

The sample holds one count of this clone. The chain links TRBV18 to TRBJ1-5; 12 nucleotides agree with TRBD1. Germline-derived CDR1 and CDR2 are KGHSH and LQKENI. The trim removed 6 bases at V and 6 bases at J, leaving 9 bases unmatched. The length of the CDR3 is 16 residues. The CDR3 loop is CASSPGTGGSGQPQHF. In nucleotides, the CDR3 is TGTGCCAGCTCTCCCGGGACAGGGGGCTCGGGTCAGCCCCAGCATTTT.

The chain couples TRBV6-2 or TRBV6-3 to TRBJ2-3, with TRBD2 matching over 7 bases. Germline CDR1 MNHEY, CDR2 SVGEGT. V was pared by 5 bases and J by 0 bases, with 5 bases of the junction left unmatched. This CDR3 comprises 15 residues. The CDR3 loop reads CASSPGGTSTDTQYF. The CDR3 DNA is TGTGCCAGCAGTCCCGGGGGGACTAGCACAGATACGCAGTATTTT.

The CDR3 DNA reads as TGTGCCAGCAGCGACCGGGACAGGGTTAATTCACCCCTCCACTTT. Its translation is CASSDRDRVNSPLHF. The V and J genes are TRBV7-8 and TRBJ1-6; TRBD1 agrees at 9 bases. Germline V CDR1 and CDR2: SGHVS, FQNEAQ. There are 15 residues in the CDR3. J gave up 6 bases and V 5 bases, and 5 bases lay outside the gene matches.

The genes are TRBV18 and TRBJ2-3; D not certain. Trimming shortened V by 3 bases and J by 3 bases, and 7 bases separated the two germline ends. The CDR3 has 13 amino acids. CDR1 and CDR2 (germline): KGHSH, LQKENI. This CDR3 is CASSPTRTDTQYF. The DNA of the CDR3 is TGTGCCAGCTCACCGACCCGAACAGATACGCAGTATTTT.

In this sample, this clone turned up once. The chain uses TRBV29-1 and TRBJ1-1; the match to TRBD1 covers 9 bases. The V gene's germline CDR1 is SQVTM and CDR2 ANQGSEA. V lost 4 bases, J lost 5 bases, and 11 bases stayed unmatched. This CDR3 has 15 amino acids. CDR3 coding DNA: TGCAGCGTTGGAAAAGGGGGACAGGGTATTACTGAAGCTTTCTTT. Translating gives CSVGKGGQGITEAFF.

V gene TRBV7-6 combines with J gene TRBJ2-3, with 7 nucleotides matching TRBD1. This CDR3 contains 15 residues. V was pared by 4 bases and J by 8 bases, with 12 bases of the junction left unmatched. The V gene's germline CDR1 is SGHVS and CDR2 FNYEAQ. The CDR3 DNA reads as TGTGCCAGCAGCTCTGGACAGGAAACACGGGGTACGCAGTATTTT. It yields the protein CASSSGQETRGTQYF.

This clone was seen once. The chain joins TRBV7-9 to TRBJ2-3; a possible D gene is TRBD1 (6 bases). Germline values: CDR1 SEHNR, CDR2 FQNEAQ (reference sequence). CDR3 length: 14 amino acids. V was trimmed by 7 bases and J by 3 bases, leaving 14 bases between them. The CDR3 region is CASTNREGTDTQYF. CDR3 sequence (DNA): TGTGCCAGCACCAACAGGGAAGGGACAGATACGCAGTATTTT.

The chain employs TRBV27 and TRBJ1-4; D call uncertain. Germline V gene lookup returns CDR1 MNHEY and CDR2 SMNVEV (reference sequence). V lost 5 bases, J lost 0 bases, and 13 bases lay in between. There are 16 residues in the CDR3. CDR3 region: CASSVRTDATNEKLFF. CDR3 DNA sequence: TGTGCCAGCAGTGTTCGGACGGACGCAACTAATGAAAAACTGTTTTTT.

The gene calls are TRBV15 and TRBJ2-1; TRBD2 matches 11 bases. The germline V gene encodes CDR1 LNHNV and CDR2 YYDKDF (reference sequence). Unmatched junction bases numbered 5, after V lost 5 bases and J lost 8 bases. This CDR3 has 14 amino acids. CDR3 bases: TGTGCCACCAGCGTTAGCGGGGGGGCTGATGAGCAGTTCTTC. It yields the protein CATSVSGGADEQFF.

This clone was recorded once. This chain links TRBV4-1 with TRBJ2-7; perhaps TRBD1 as D (6 bases). The V and J ends lost 1 base and 3 bases respectively, with 13 bases between them. The CDR3 loop spans 15 amino acids. Germline CDR1 MGHRA, CDR2 YSYEKL. The CDR3 coding sequence is TGCGCCAGCAGCCAAGGACAGGCCTCCCTCTACGAGCAGTACTTC. Its protein product is CASSQGQASLYEQYF.

The chain is built from TRBV5-6 and TRBJ2-2; 9 bases map to TRBD1. Per the germline V gene, CDR1 is SGHDT and CDR2 is YYEEEE. With 4 bases clipped from V and 3 bases from J, the junction kept 7 bases outside the gene matches. This CDR3 is 16 amino acids long. CDR3 nucleotide sequence: TGTGCCAGCAGCAAAGACAGGGGGAGAGACACCGGGGAGCTGTTTTTT. Translating gives CASSKDRGRDTGELFF. The whole variable domain, filled in from reference TRBV5-6 and TRBJ2-2, reads DAGVTQSPTHLIKTRGQQVTLRCSPKSGHDTVSWYQQALGQGPQFIFQYYEEEERQRGNFPDRFSGHQFPNYSSELNVNALLLGDSALYLCASSKDRGRDTGELFFGEGSRLTVL.

The table lists this clone with a count of one. The gene calls are TRBV7-2 and TRBJ1-6; D gene uncertain. The CDR3 length is 15 residues. Deletions cut 1 base from V and 9 bases from J, with 13 bases between. Per germline, CDR1 SGHTA and CDR2 FQGNSA. CDR3 nucleotide sequence: TGTGCCAGCAGCTTAGGTCCACCGGGTGGTTCACCCCTCCACTTT. Translation gives CASSLGPPGGSPLHF.

V is TRBV27 and J is TRBJ2-1; TRBD2 is a possible D gene (6 bases). The germline V gene encodes CDR1 MNHEY and CDR2 SMNVEV (reference sequence). The CDR3 totals 14 residues. V was shortened by 1 base and J by 5 bases, with 9 bases between the two germline ends. The CDR3 DNA is TGTGCCAGCAGTTTATTAGGCGGGGACAATGAGCAGTTCTTC. Protein product: CASSLLGGDNEQFF.

This chain uses TRBV7-8 with TRBJ2-4, with 7 bases identical to TRBD1. This CDR3 comprises 15 residues. Per germline, CDR1 SGHVS and CDR2 FQNEAQ. The J segment lost 3 bases and the V segment lost 4 bases, leaving 6 bases of the junction unmatched. CDR3 DNA sequence: TGTGCCAGCAGCTCAACCTCAGGGGGCAAAAACATTCAGTACTTC. As protein: CASSSTSGGKNIQYF.